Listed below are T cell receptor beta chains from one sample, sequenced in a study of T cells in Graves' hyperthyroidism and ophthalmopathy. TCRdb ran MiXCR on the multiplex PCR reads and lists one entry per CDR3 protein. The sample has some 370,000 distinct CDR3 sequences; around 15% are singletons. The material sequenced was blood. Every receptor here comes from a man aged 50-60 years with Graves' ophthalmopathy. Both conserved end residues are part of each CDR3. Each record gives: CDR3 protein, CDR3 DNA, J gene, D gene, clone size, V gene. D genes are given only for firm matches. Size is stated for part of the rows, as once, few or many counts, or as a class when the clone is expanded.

CDR3 protein: CASSFPSGGVAKNIQYF
CDR3 DNA: TGTGCCAGCAGTTTTCCATCCGGAGGGGTAGCCAAAAACATTCAGTACTTC
J gene: TRBJ2-4
D gene: -
clone size: few
V gene: TRBV12-3/TRBV12-4

CDR3 protein: CASSPRGVTQYF
CDR3 DNA: TGTGCCAGCAGCCCCCGGGGCGTTACGCAGTATTTT
J gene: TRBJ2-3
D gene: -
clone size: many
V gene: TRBV28

CDR3 protein: CASGQGHRGYEQYF
CDR3 DNA: TGTGCCAGCGGCCAAGGACATAGGGGCTACGAGCAGTACTTC
J gene: TRBJ2-7
D gene: -
clone size: few
V gene: TRBV6-2/TRBV6-3

CDR3 protein: CASEGGGANVLTF
CDR3 DNA: TGTGCCAGCGAGGGAGGAGGGGCCAACGTCCTGACTTTC
J gene: TRBJ2-6
D gene: -
clone size: many
V gene: TRBV6-1

CDR3 protein: CASSPASAGDEQFF
CDR3 DNA: TGTGCCAGTAGTCCAGCCTCCGCGGGGGATGAGCAGTTCTTC
J gene: TRBJ2-1
D gene: TRBD2
clone size: many
V gene: TRBV19

CDR3 protein: CSARDLFHTF
CDR3 DNA: TGCAGTGCTAGAGATCTTTTCCACACCTTC
J gene: TRBJ1-2
D gene: -
clone size: many
V gene: TRBV20-1

CDR3 protein: CASSLASVSEQFF
CDR3 DNA: TGTGCCAGCAGCTTAGCTTCTGTGTCTGAGCAGTTCTTC
J gene: TRBJ2-1
D gene: -
clone size: many
V gene: TRBV11-1

CDR3 protein: CAWSVRGVRITGTEAFF
CDR3 DNA: TGTGCCTGGAGTGTAAGGGGGGTTCGGATCACGGGGACTGAAGCTTTCTTT
J gene: TRBJ1-1
D gene: -
clone size: many
V gene: TRBV30

CDR3 protein: CASSQDRLAGVETQYF
CDR3 DNA: TGTGCCAGCTCGCAAGACAGACTAGCGGGAGTGGAGACCCAGTACTTC
J gene: TRBJ2-5
D gene: TRBD2
clone size: few
V gene: TRBV18

CDR3 protein: CASNGPGTSTDTQYF
CDR3 DNA: TGTGCCAGCAACGGTCCGGGGACCAGCACAGATACGCAGTATTTT
J gene: TRBJ2-3
D gene: -
clone size: many
V gene: TRBV9

CDR3 protein: CASSESIGTGRGTEAFF
CDR3 DNA: TGCGCCAGCAGTGAGAGTATTGGGACAGGGAGGGGGACTGAAGCTTTCTTT
J gene: TRBJ1-1
D gene: TRBD1
clone size: -
V gene: TRBV10-1

CDR3 protein: CASSQGGTGTDTQYF
CDR3 DNA: TGTGCCAGCAGCCAAGGTGGGACAGGAACAGATACGCAGTATTTT
J gene: TRBJ2-3
D gene: TRBD1
clone size: many
V gene: TRBV14

CDR3 protein: CAWSAGQSYGYTF
CDR3 DNA: TGTGCCTGGAGCGCAGGACAGAGCTATGGCTACACCTTC
J gene: TRBJ1-2
D gene: -
clone size: many
V gene: TRBV30

CDR3 protein: CASRIDTQYF
CDR3 DNA: TGTGCCAGCAGGATCGATACGCAGTATTTT
J gene: TRBJ2-3
D gene: -
clone size: -
V gene: TRBV12-3/TRBV12-4

CDR3 protein: CASSQLLAYEQYF
CDR3 DNA: TGTGCCAGCAGCCAACTGCTAGCCTACGAGCAGTACTTC
J gene: TRBJ2-7
D gene: -
clone size: many
V gene: TRBV3-1

CDR3 protein: CATSVALGSSYEQYF
CDR3 DNA: TGTGCCACCAGCGTCGCGCTGGGATCCTCCTACGAGCAGTACTTC
J gene: TRBJ2-7
D gene: -
clone size: many
V gene: TRBV15

CDR3 protein: CASRAGTYNEQFF
CDR3 DNA: TGTGCCAGCAGGGCAGGAACCTACAATGAGCAGTTCTTC
J gene: TRBJ2-1
D gene: -
clone size: -
V gene: TRBV2

CDR3 protein: CAWSVIYEQFF
CDR3 DNA: TGTGCCTGGAGTGTAATCTATGAGCAGTTCTTC
J gene: TRBJ2-1
D gene: -
clone size: many
V gene: TRBV30

CDR3 protein: CASSPSGGRRETQYF
CDR3 DNA: TGTGCCAGCTCACCGTCCGGTGGGAGGCGGGAGACCCAGTACTTC
J gene: TRBJ2-5
D gene: -
clone size: many
V gene: TRBV18

CDR3 protein: CSARDYLSGVTDTQYF
CDR3 DNA: TGCAGTGCTAGAGATTACCTCAGCGGGGTCACAGATACGCAGTATTTT
J gene: TRBJ2-3
D gene: TRBD2
clone size: few
V gene: TRBV20-1

CDR3 protein: CASSAAGGRAEQFF
CDR3 DNA: TGTGCCAGCAGCGCGGCGGGAGGGCGGGCTGAGCAGTTCTTC
J gene: TRBJ2-1
D gene: TRBD2
clone size: many
V gene: TRBV7-3

CDR3 protein: CASSRRQSQLNTEAFF
CDR3 DNA: TGCGCCAGCAGCCGCCGACAGTCCCAGCTGAACACTGAAGCTTTCTTT
J gene: TRBJ1-1
D gene: -
clone size: many
V gene: TRBV5-1

CDR3 protein: CASSQTDSEAFF
CDR3 DNA: TGTGCCAGCAGCCAGACAGATTCTGAAGCTTTCTTT
J gene: TRBJ1-1
D gene: -
clone size: many
V gene: TRBV7-9

CDR3 protein: CSASLVGTGLLSYGYTF
CDR3 DNA: TGCAGTGCTAGCCTAGTTGGGACAGGGTTGCTAAGCTATGGCTACACCTTC
J gene: TRBJ1-2
D gene: TRBD1
clone size: many
V gene: TRBV20-1

CDR3 protein: CSANRGEIRETQYF
CDR3 DNA: TGCAGTGCGAACCGGGGTGAGATTAGAGAGACCCAGTACTTC
J gene: TRBJ2-5
D gene: -
clone size: few
V gene: TRBV20-1

CDR3 protein: CASSFPRREHKLYNEQFF
CDR3 DNA: TGTGCCAGCAGTTTTCCGAGGAGGGAACACAAACTATACAATGAGCAGTTCTTC
J gene: TRBJ2-1
D gene: -
clone size: many
V gene: TRBV12-3/TRBV12-4

CDR3 protein: CASMSGGPHSGANVLTF
CDR3 DNA: TGTGCCAGCATGTCAGGGGGCCCCCACTCTGGGGCCAACGTCCTGACTTTC
J gene: TRBJ2-6
D gene: TRBD1
clone size: -
V gene: TRBV12-3/TRBV12-4

CDR3 protein: CASSPQVGNQPQHF
CDR3 DNA: TGTGCCAGCTCACCACAGGTGGGCAATCAGCCCCAGCATTTT
J gene: TRBJ1-5
D gene: -
clone size: many
V gene: TRBV18

CDR3 protein: CASSMGLYNEQFF
CDR3 DNA: TGTGCCAGTAGTATGGGCCTATACAATGAGCAGTTCTTC
J gene: TRBJ2-1
D gene: -
clone size: few
V gene: TRBV19

CDR3 protein: CASRRQGALGYTF
CDR3 DNA: TGTGCCAGCAGACGACAGGGCGCGTTGGGCTACACCTTC
J gene: TRBJ1-2
D gene: TRBD1
clone size: many
V gene: TRBV12-3/TRBV12-4

CDR3 protein: CASSLSPRLETQYF
CDR3 DNA: TGTGCCAGCAGCTTATCCCCCAGGTTAGAGACCCAGTACTTC
J gene: TRBJ2-5
D gene: -
clone size: few
V gene: TRBV7-9